These T cell receptor beta chains were read from a single sample in a study of molecular identifiers for immune sequencing clone quantification. Each CDR3 protein gets one entry after TCRdb re-called the PCR reads with MiXCR. The sample lists 600,000 to 650,000 distinct CDR3 sequences; 20% were seen once. The sequenced sample consisted of naive CD8+ T cells from blood, with Jurkat cell RNA spiked in. These receptors originate from a human donor in good health. Some libraries in this study had Jurkat cell RNA spiked in. The conserved cysteine and the conserved F or W are not part of the CDR3 here. The D gene is left open where the match is weak.

TRBV4-1,NA,ASSQDWAPDVETQY
TRBV27,NA,ASSWGAPQVADTQY
TRBV27,TRBD1,ASSLGQGSYEQY
TRBV9,NA,ASSVVGGFQETQY
TRBV9,NA,ASSVDRMGFDEQY
TRBV7-9,TRBD1,ASRHRGSTDTQY
TRBV19,NA,ASRTGTRTNYGYT
TRBV11-2,TRBD2,AGSYLAGGLEETQY
TRBV4-3,TRBD1,ASSQDRGTGLGGELF
TRBV19,NA,ASSPSRGETYGYT
TRBV4-1,NA,ASSQDVAVGQPQH
TRBV5-4,NA,ASSLLGVYYNSPLH
TRBV30,NA,AWRTVYGYT
TRBV6-2/TRBV6-3,TRBD1,ASSLDRVLGTQY
TRBV15,NA,ATSRAGTSYEQY
TRBV6-5,NA,AGSYSSPYQLIDEQF
TRBV11-2,NA,ASSLGGDGQPQH
TRBV7-9,NA,ASSQGINSINEKLF
TRBV20-1,NA,SARVEDSPLH
TRBV6-2/TRBV6-3,TRBD1,ASRFEDRDYYGYT
TRBV6-6,NA,ASSYNREQY
TRBV20-1,NA,SARGGSSYNEQF
TRBV27,NA,ASSFPRGEEQF
TRBV30,NA,AWSIYTYNEQF
TRBV21-1,NA,ASSKDTGKRRAYEQY
TRBV3-1,TRBD2,ASSHELAGGLNEQF
TRBV29-1,NA,SVVGLGGTDTQY
TRBV29-1,NA,SADPPGNIEAF
TRBV6-1,NA,ASSENRQTNSPLH
TRBV20-1,NA,SARVGLANTGELF
TRBV20-1,NA,SAPGETNTGELF
TRBV6-2/TRBV6-3,TRBD2,VTSGDYNEQF
TRBV2,NA,ATNQGLMAKNIQY
TRBV30,NA,AWGYFSYEQY
TRBV6-2/TRBV6-3,NA,ASRTVLYEQY
TRBV15,NA,ATSSGSNTGELF
TRBV12-3/TRBV12-4,TRBD2,ASSSGLAVAKNIQY
TRBV20-1,TRBD2,SAPLGGSGRFGEQF
TRBV9,NA,ASSVAAAENTDTQY
TRBV4-1,NA,ASSPLGGPEQF
TRBV7-2,TRBD2,ASSLARLSGGGYEQY
TRBV6-2/TRBV6-3,TRBD2,ASSYASGRNDEQY
TRBV27,TRBD1,ASSYLGTGGRETQY
TRBV10-3,TRBD2,AISETGLAGYTDTQY
TRBV7-9,NA,ASIIGARSFSYNEQF
TRBV5-1,NA,ASSSNREINTEAF
TRBV6-2/TRBV6-3,NA,ASSLTVGYEQY
TRBV27,NA,ASSLTRSSGANVLT
TRBV28,NA,ASSFSSSYNEQF
TRBV4-1,NA,ASSPEAVLRYEQY
TRBV5-6,NA,ASSLVATPYGYA
TRBV28,NA,ASSSQGTVTDTQY
TRBV28,NA,ASSDIGNQPQH
TRBV28,NA,ASSWTGGLARANEQF
TRBV5-4,TRBD1,ASSLAGTGREEQY
TRBV27,NA,ASSLTLAGETQY
TRBV30,NA,AWRGGGANVLT
TRBV4-1,NA,ASSQVLGANEQF
TRBV24-1,NA,ATSDFHKQETQY
TRBV19,TRBD1,ASSAGTGSFWGANVLT